This T cell receptor beta chain was documented in a study of T cells in Graves' hyperthyroidism and ophthalmopathy. Template material for amplifying TCR beta CDR3 regions consisted of RNA transcripts. HTBI primers were used for first-round RT-PCR of the TCR CDR3. TCRdb ran MiXCR on the multiplex PCR reads and lists one entry per CDR3 protein. Of a few hundred thousand distinct CDR3 sequences listed, approximately 15% are singletons. The study left out patients who had uncontrolled infection, other autoimmune disease, pregnancy or lactation. This clonotype originated in a woman aged 40-49 years with Graves' ophthalmopathy. Input material: blood.

CDR3 residues: CASSYVGAREQYF. The CDR3 nucleotides read TGTGCCAGCAGTTACGTCGGGGCGCGGGAGCAGTACTTC. J is TRBJ2-7 and V is TRBV6-5, with D perhaps given as TRBD1 or TRBD2 (5 bases each). Germline-derived CDR1 and CDR2 are MNHEY and SVGAGI. CDR3 size: 13 residues. Trimming left V 2 bases short and J 7 bases short, with 12 bases between.